The rows below give T cell receptor beta chains drawn from one sample of a study of blood T cells in healthy people across ages. TCRdb reprocessed the 5' RACE reads with MiXCR, giving one entry per CDR3 protein. The sample gives more than 650,000 distinct CDR3 sequences, roughly 20% of which show up once; roughly 22% is in the top ten. Sequencing was done on a sample of blood. All receptors derive from a man between 70 and 80 years old in good health. CDR3s include the opening cysteine and the closing phenylalanine or tryptophan. D genes are given only for firm matches. Clone size appears in some rows only: once, few, many, or a class for an expanded clone.

TGTGCCAGCAGCTTAGAAGGGATCCCGACCGGGGAGCTGTTTTTT | CASSLEGIPTGELFF | . | TRBV7-2 | few | TRBJ2-2
TGTGCCAGCGAATACCGGGGCGGTCTCTCCTACGAGCAGTACTTC | CASEYRGGLSYEQYF | . | TRBV27 | few | TRBJ2-7
TGTGCCAGCAGCCTTAACAGATTGAACACTGAAGCTTTCTTT | CASSLNRLNTEAFF | . | TRBV7-2 | . | TRBJ1-1
TGTGCCAGCAGAGACTTTGGGGTCAATGAGCAGTTCTTC | CASRDFGVNEQFF | . | TRBV6-1 | few | TRBJ2-1
TGTGCCAGCAGTTTAGCGCTCCCACGGGACCAAGGGGACTATAGCAATCAGCCCCAGCATTTT | CASSLALPRDQGDYSNQPQHF | . | TRBV12-3/TRBV12-4 | . | TRBJ1-5
TGTGCCAGCAGTCGTACAGGGTCGGGTCAGCCCCAGCATTTT | CASSRTGSGQPQHF | . | TRBV12-3/TRBV12-4 | few | TRBJ1-5
TGTGCCACCAGTGATGCCAGGAGAGCAAGCACAGATACGCAGTATTTT | CATSDARRASTDTQYF | . | TRBV24-1 | . | TRBJ2-3
TGTGCCAGCAGTTACTCGAGATACCGAGCGGGGGGGCGGAACATTCAGTACTTC | CASSYSRYRAGGRNIQYF | TRBD2 | TRBV6-5 | . | TRBJ2-4
TGTGCCAGCAGCTTAGCAGAGGGCACCAGCACAGATACGCAGTATTTT | CASSLAEGTSTDTQYF | . | TRBV13 | few | TRBJ2-3
TGTGCCAGCAGCTCACGGGAGTTCGGCACCGGGGAGCTGTTTTTT | CASSSREFGTGELFF | . | TRBV28 | . | TRBJ2-2
TGTGCCAGCAGCTTAGCTTCCGGGGGGTCTGAAGCTTTCTTT | CASSLASGGSEAFF | . | TRBV7-2 | . | TRBJ1-1
TGCAGTGCTAGAGATTTCCGGCGGGGGGATGTAGATACGCAGTATTTT | CSARDFRRGDVDTQYF | TRBD2 | TRBV20-1 | . | TRBJ2-3
TGCAGTGCCCCCAAAAGCCGAGCGAACACCGGGGAGCTGTTTTTT | CSAPKSRANTGELFF | . | TRBV20-1 | . | TRBJ2-2
TGTGCCAGCAGCTTAGTAGGTCTGGGGGACAATCAGCCCCAGCATTTT | CASSLVGLGDNQPQHF | . | TRBV7-8 | . | TRBJ1-5
TGTGCCAGCACCTTTTGGGGTAGTGATGAAAAACTGTTTTTT | CASTFWGSDEKLFF | . | TRBV3-1 | . | TRBJ1-4
TGCGCCAGCCCTTCTCCCCTGGGCACCCAAGAGACCCAGTACTTC | CASPSPLGTQETQYF | . | TRBV5-1 | few | TRBJ2-5
TGTGCCAGTACCCCTTGGTCAGGGAATCAGCCCCAGCATTTT | CASTPWSGNQPQHF | . | TRBV19 | . | TRBJ1-5
TGTGCCAGCAAAGTTCAGGGGGGACGGGAGACCCAGTACTTC | CASKVQGGRETQYF | . | TRBV6-6 | few | TRBJ2-5
TGCGCCAGCAGCTTGGGACAGGGGATTCCCCCAACTAATGAAAAACTGTTTTTT | CASSLGQGIPPTNEKLFF | TRBD1 | TRBV5-1 | . | TRBJ1-4
TGCGCCAGCAGCTTGTCCCTGGACTACGAGCAGTACTTC | CASSLSLDYEQYF | . | TRBV5-1 | few | TRBJ2-7
TGTGCCAGCAGCAACAGGGTGAATGAGCAGTTCTTC | CASSNRVNEQFF | . | TRBV3-1 | few | TRBJ2-1
TGCGCCAGCAGCTCGATAGTTGGCATGAACACTGAAGCTTTCTTT | CASSSIVGMNTEAFF | . | TRBV5-1 | . | TRBJ1-1
TGTGCCAGCAGCCGTGAGGCTGGCGGAGTTTACAATGAGCAGTTCTTC | CASSREAGGVYNEQFF | . | TRBV5-4 | . | TRBJ2-1
TGTGCCAGCAACACCAGGGGTTCCTACAATGAGCAGTTCTTC | CASNTRGSYNEQFF | . | TRBV11-1 | few | TRBJ2-1
TGCAGCGTTGATGCTGCGAACACCGGGGAGCTGTTTTTT | CSVDAANTGELFF | . | TRBV29-1 | . | TRBJ2-2
TGCGCCGGCAGCCAAGTACCGGGGTACTTCTCTGGGGCCAACGTCCTGACTTTC | CAGSQVPGYFSGANVLTF | . | TRBV4-3 | few | TRBJ2-6
TGTGCCAGCCAGAAAGGAAACCACGAGCAGTACTTC | CASQKGNHEQYF | . | TRBV12-3/TRBV12-4 | . | TRBJ2-7
TGTGCCAGCAGTTTTCCACAGGGCGCCTACAATGAGCAGTTCTTC | CASSFPQGAYNEQFF | . | TRBV12-3/TRBV12-4 | . | TRBJ2-1
TGTGCCAGCAGTTACTCGTTGAGTAGCGGGGAGCTGTTTTTT | CASSYSLSSGELFF | . | TRBV6-2/TRBV6-3 | . | TRBJ2-2
TGTGCCAGCAGCTTAGACAGGGTAGGGGGCACAGATACGCAGTATTTT | CASSLDRVGGTDTQYF | TRBD1 | TRBV6-6 | . | TRBJ2-3
TGTGCCAGTAGTTCGGCGTCGACAGGGGAAAATGAGCAGTTCTTC | CASSSASTGENEQFF | TRBD1 | TRBV19 | . | TRBJ2-1
TGTGCCAGCAGCCAAGGACTCAGGGGTAGTGAGCAGTTCTTC | CASSQGLRGSEQFF | . | TRBV3-1 | . | TRBJ2-1
TGTGCCAGCTCACCAACCGGGACAGTGAATGAAAAACTGTTTTTT | CASSPTGTVNEKLFF | TRBD1 | TRBV18 | few | TRBJ1-4
TGTGCCAGCAGTTTTCGTCGGAGGGAGGGGAATGAGCAGTTCTTC | CASSFRRREGNEQFF | TRBD2 | TRBV12-3/TRBV12-4 | . | TRBJ2-1
TGTGCCAGCAGCACGAGGACTAGCGGAAAGGAGCAGTTCTTC | CASSTRTSGKEQFF | TRBD2 | TRBV13 | . | TRBJ2-1
TGTGCCACCAGTGATCCCAAGGACGGACCACTAGCCAAAAACATTCAGTACTTC | CATSDPKDGPLAKNIQYF | . | TRBV24-1 | . | TRBJ2-4
TGTGCCAGCAGTTACTCGCAGTCGACAGGTCCCCGAGAGGACTATGGCTACACCTTC | CASSYSQSTGPREDYGYTF | . | TRBV6-7 | few | TRBJ1-2
TGTGCCAGCAGCTTAGGCGGGGACAGGGCACTCTATGGCTACACCTTC | CASSLGGDRALYGYTF | TRBD1 | TRBV7-9 | many | TRBJ1-2
TGTGCCAGCAGGGGGACAGGGGCAGATACGCAGTATTTT | CASRGTGADTQYF | TRBD1 | TRBV12-3/TRBV12-4 | . | TRBJ2-3
TGTGCCAGCAGCTTTCCGACAGGGGCCCCTAATGAAAAACTGTTTTTT | CASSFPTGAPNEKLFF | TRBD1 | TRBV11-2 | . | TRBJ1-4
TGTGCCAGCAGCTACAGGGGAAGCACTAATGAAAAACTGTTTTTT | CASSYRGSTNEKLFF | TRBD1 | TRBV6-1 | . | TRBJ1-4
TGTGCCAGCAGCACGGGACAGAATGAAAAACTGTTTTTT | CASSTGQNEKLFF | TRBD1 | TRBV7-2 | many | TRBJ1-4
TGTGCCAGCAGCTCCTCGGGGGCTTACGAGCAGTACTTC | CASSSSGAYEQYF | . | TRBV7-3 | . | TRBJ2-7
TGTGCCAGCAGTTTATCCTCCGGGGAGTTCTCTGGGGCCAACGTCCTGACTTTC | CASSLSSGEFSGANVLTF | . | TRBV28 | many | TRBJ2-6
TGTGCCAGCAGTTACTCGGGTGTAACGGCTAATCAGCCCCAGCATTTT | CASSYSGVTANQPQHF | . | TRBV6-2/TRBV6-3 | . | TRBJ1-5
TGCGCCAGCAGCCGGGGACTAGCGGGGGCAGCCAACACAGATACGCAGTATTTT | CASSRGLAGAANTDTQYF | TRBD2 | TRBV5-1 | few | TRBJ2-3
TGCGCCAGCAGCGTGCAGGGTATCGGTCGGTACGAGCAGTACTTC | CASSVQGIGRYEQYF | . | TRBV5-1 | . | TRBJ2-7
TGCGCCAGCAGCCAACCGGACAGGGAGACCGGGGAGCTGTTTTTT | CASSQPDRETGELFF | TRBD1 | TRBV4-1 | . | TRBJ2-2
TGTGCCAGCAGCCGATTAAATTCACCCCTCCACTTT | CASSRLNSPLHF | . | TRBV7-8 | many | TRBJ1-6
TGTGCCATCAGTGAGGGGACGGGACAGGGTAGCGACTTC | CAISEGTGQGSDF | TRBD1 | TRBV10-3 | few | TRBJ2-1
TGTGCCAGCAGTCCCGGACAGAGGGTTGCAGATACGCAGTATTTT | CASSPGQRVADTQYF | . | TRBV6-6 | . | TRBJ2-3